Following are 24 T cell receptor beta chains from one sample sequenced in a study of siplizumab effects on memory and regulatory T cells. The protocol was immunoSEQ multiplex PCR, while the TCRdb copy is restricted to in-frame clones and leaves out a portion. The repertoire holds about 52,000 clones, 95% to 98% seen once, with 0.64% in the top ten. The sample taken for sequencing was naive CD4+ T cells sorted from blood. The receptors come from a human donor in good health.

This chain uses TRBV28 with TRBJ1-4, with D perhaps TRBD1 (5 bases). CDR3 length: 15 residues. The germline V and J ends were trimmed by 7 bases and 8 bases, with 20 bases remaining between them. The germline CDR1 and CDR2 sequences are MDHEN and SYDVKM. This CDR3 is CASISSSGVWEKLFF. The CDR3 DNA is TGTGCCAGCATCTCATCCTCGGGGGTATGGGAAAAACTGTTTTTT.

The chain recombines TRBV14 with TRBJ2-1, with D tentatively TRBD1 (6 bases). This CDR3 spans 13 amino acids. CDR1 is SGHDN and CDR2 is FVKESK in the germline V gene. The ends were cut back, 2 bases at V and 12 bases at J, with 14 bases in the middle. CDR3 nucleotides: TGTGCCAGCAGCCAACTTGACTTGGACAGGCAGTTCTTC. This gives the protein CASSQLDLDRQFF.

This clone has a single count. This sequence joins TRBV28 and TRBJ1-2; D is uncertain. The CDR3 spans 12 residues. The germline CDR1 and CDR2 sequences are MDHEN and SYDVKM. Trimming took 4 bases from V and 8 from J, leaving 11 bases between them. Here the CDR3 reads CASSYGVGGYTF. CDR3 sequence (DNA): TGTGCCAGCAGTTATGGGGTAGGCGGCTACACCTTC.

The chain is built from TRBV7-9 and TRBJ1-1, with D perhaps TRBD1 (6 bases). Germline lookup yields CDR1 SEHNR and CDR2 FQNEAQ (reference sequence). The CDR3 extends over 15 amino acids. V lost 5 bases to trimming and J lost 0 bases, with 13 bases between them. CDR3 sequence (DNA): TGTGCCAGCAGCGAACAGGGACACCTGAACACTGAAGCTTTCTTT. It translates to CASSEQGHLNTEAFF. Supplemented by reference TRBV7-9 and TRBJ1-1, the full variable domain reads DTGVSQNPRHKITKRGQNVTFRCDPISEHNRLYWYRQTLGQGPEFLTYFQNEAQLEKSRLLSDRFSAERPKGSFSTLEIQRTEQGDSAMYLCASSEQGHLNTEAFFGQGTRLTVV.

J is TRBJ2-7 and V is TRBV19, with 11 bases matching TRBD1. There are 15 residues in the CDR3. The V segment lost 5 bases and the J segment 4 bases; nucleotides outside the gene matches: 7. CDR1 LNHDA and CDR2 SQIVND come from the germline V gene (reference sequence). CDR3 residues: CASSGGQGAVYEQYF. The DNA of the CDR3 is TGTGCCAGTAGTGGTGGACAGGGGGCAGTTTACGAGCAGTACTTC.

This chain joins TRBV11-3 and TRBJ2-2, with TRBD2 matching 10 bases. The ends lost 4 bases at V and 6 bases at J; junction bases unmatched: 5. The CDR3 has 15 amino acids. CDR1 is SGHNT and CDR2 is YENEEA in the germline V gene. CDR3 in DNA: TGTGCCAGCAGCTGGCTAGCGGGAGTTGCCGGGGAGCTGTTTTTT. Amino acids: CASSWLAGVAGELFF.

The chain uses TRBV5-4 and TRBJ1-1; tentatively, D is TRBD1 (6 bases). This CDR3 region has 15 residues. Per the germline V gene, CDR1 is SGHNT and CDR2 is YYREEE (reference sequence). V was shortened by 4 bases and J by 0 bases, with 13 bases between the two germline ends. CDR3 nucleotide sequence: TGTGCCAGCAGCCAAGCACAGGGCCTGAACACTGAAGCTTTCTTT. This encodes CASSQAQGLNTEAFF.

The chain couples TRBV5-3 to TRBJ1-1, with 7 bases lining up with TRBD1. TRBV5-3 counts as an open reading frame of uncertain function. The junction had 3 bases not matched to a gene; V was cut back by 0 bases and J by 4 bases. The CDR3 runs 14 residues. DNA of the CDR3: TGTGCCAGAAGCTTGGGACAGGGCGGCACTGAAGCTTTCTTT. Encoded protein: CARSLGQGGTEAFF.

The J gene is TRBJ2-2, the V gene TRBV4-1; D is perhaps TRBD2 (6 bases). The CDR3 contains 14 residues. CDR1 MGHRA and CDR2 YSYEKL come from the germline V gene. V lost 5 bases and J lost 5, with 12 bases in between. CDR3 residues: CASSAGLLTGELFF. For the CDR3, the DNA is TGCGCCAGCAGCGCGGGACTTCTGACCGGGGAGCTGTTTTTT.

The CDR3 coding sequence is TGTGCCAGCAGCTCCGACCCAGCGAACACCGGGGAGCTGTTTTTT. It codes for CASSSDPANTGELFF. The J gene is TRBJ2-2, the V gene TRBV5-5; D gene uncertain. V was clipped by 3 bases and J by 0 bases, with 9 bases between them. There are 15 residues in the CDR3. Germline V CDR1 and CDR2: SGHKS, YYEKEE (reference sequence).

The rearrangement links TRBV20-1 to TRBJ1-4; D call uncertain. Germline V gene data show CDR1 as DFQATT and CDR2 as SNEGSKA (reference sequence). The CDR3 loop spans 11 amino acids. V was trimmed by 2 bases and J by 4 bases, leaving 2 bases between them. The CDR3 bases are TGCAGTGCTAGAAATAATGAAAAACTGTTTTTT. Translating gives CSARNNEKLFF.

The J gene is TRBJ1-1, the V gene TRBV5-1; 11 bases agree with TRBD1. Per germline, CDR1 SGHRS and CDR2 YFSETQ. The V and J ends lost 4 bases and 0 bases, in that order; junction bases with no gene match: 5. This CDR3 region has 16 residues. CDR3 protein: CASSTRTGGVNTEAFF. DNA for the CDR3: TGCGCCAGCAGCACCCGGACAGGGGGCGTGAACACTGAAGCTTTCTTT.

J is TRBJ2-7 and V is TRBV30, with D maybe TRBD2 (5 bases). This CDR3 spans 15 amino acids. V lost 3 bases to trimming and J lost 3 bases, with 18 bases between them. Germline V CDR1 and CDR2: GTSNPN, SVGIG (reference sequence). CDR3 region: CAWRTLRTVVYEQYF. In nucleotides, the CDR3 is TGTGCCTGGAGGACTTTACGGACTGTCGTCTACGAGCAGTACTTC.

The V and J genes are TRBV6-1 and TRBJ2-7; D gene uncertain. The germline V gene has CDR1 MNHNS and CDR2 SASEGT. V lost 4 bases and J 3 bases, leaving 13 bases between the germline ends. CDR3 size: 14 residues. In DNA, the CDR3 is TGTGCCAGCAGTGGAGCTTGGGGTGGCTACGAGCAGTACTTC. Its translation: CASSGAWGGYEQYF.

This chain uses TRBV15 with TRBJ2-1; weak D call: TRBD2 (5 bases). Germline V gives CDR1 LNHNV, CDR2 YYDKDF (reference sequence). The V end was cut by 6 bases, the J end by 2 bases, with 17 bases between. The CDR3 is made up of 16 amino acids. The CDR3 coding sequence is TGTGCCACCAGGGACGATATGAGGGCCACCTACAATGAGCAGTTCTTC. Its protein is CATRDDMRATYNEQFF.

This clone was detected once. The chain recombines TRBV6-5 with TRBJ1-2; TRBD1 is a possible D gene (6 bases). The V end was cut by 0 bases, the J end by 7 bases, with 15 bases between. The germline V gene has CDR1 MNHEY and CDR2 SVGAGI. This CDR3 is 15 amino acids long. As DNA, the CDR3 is TGTGCCAGCAGTTACTCGAGCCGGGGACATTCTGGCTACACCTTC. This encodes CASSYSSRGHSGYTF.

CDR3 bases: TGTGCCAGCAGCCGACCAGACAGAGTTTATGGCTACACCTTC. Protein product: CASSRPDRVYGYTF. V usage is TRBV6-1 and J usage is TRBJ1-2; a possible D gene is TRBD1 (5 bases). Germline V gene sequence: CDR1 MNHNS, CDR2 SASEGT. CDR3 size: 14 residues. Trimming removed 6 bases at V and 5 bases at J, with 16 bases between.

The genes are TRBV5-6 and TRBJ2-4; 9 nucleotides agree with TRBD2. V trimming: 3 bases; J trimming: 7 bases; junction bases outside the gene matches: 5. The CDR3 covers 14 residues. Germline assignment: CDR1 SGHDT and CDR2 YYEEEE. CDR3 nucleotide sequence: TGTGCCAGCAGCTCCGGGACTAGCTGGAACATTCAGTACTTC. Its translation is CASSSGTSWNIQYF. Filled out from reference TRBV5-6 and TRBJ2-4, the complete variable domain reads DAGVTQSPTHLIKTRGQQVTLRCSPKSGHDTVSWYQQALGQGPQFIFQYYEEEERQRGNFPDRFSGHQFPNYSSELNVNALLLGDSALYLCASSSGTSWNIQYFGAGTRLSVL.

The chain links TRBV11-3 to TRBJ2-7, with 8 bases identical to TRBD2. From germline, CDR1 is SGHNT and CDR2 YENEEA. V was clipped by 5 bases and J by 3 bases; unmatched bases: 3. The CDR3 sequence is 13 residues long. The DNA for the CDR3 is TGTGCCAGCAGCGTAGCGGGACTCTACGAGCAGTACTTC. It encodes CASSVAGLYEQYF.

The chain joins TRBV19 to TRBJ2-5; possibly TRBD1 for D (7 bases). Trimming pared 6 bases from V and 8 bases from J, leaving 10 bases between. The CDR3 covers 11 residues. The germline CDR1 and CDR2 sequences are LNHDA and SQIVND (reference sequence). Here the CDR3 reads CASSQGGTQYF. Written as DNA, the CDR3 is TGTGCCAGTAGCCAGGGGGGCACCCAGTACTTC.

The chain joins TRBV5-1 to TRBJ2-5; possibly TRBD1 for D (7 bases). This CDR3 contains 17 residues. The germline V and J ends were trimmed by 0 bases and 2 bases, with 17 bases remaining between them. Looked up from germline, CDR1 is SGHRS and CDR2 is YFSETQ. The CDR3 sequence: CASSLGVGGTEQETQYF. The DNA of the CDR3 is TGCGCCAGCAGCTTGGGGGTGGGCGGGACAGAACAAGAGACCCAGTACTTC. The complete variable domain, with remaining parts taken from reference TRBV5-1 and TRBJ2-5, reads KAGVTQTPRYLIKTRGQQVTLSCSPISGHRSVSWYQQTPGQGLQFLFEYFSETQRNKGNFPGRFSGRQFSNSRSEMNVSTLELGDSALYLCASSLGVGGTEQETQYFGPGTRLLVL.

CDR3 bases: TGTGCCAGTAGTATTATGCGGTCCTGGTACCCTGGCTACACCTTC. It translates to CASSIMRSWYPGYTF. The chain employs TRBV19 and TRBJ1-2; D uncertain. Germline loops: CDR1 LNHDA, CDR2 SQIVND (reference sequence). This CDR3 region has 15 residues. Trimming removed 3 bases from V and 7 bases from J, with 18 bases in between.

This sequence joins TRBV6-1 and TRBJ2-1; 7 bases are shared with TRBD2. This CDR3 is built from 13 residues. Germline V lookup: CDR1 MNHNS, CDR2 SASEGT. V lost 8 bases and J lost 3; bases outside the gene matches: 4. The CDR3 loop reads CASGSGYYNEQFF. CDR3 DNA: TGTGCCAGCGGTAGCGGGTACTACAATGAGCAGTTCTTC.

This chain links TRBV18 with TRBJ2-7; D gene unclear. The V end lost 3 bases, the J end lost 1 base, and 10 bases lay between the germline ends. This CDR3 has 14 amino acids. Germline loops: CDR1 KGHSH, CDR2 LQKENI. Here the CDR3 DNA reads TGTGCCAGCTCACCCCTAAGGGATTCCTACGAGCAGTACTTC. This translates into CASSPLRDSYEQYF.